This T cell receptor (beta chain) was found in a study of blood T cell repertoires in COVID-19. Turning to the study itself: Whether acute or convalescent, the COVID-19 samples came from the United States, Italy and Spain. The cDNA or gDNA used as material had been derived from T cells, B-cell-depleted T cells, or PBMCs.

This CDR3 comprises 16 residues. CDR1 GTSNPN and CDR2 SVGIG come from the germline V gene (reference sequence). V gave up 8 bases and J gave up 2 bases, with 19 bases separating them. The authors' processing: Reference gene primers were amplified, and this amplification served to estimate nucleated cell counts. Generated by immunoSEQ multiplex PCR, the TCRdb table keeps only in-frame clones and is missing some. V and J calls and clone size are as listed in that table; D and trimming were resolved from the DNA. The sample holds 150,000 to 200,000 clones, about 88% seen once. The receptor's source is a man in his fifties or sixties with acute or convalescent COVID-19. Sequences were obtained from peripheral blood. The gene calls are TRBV30 and TRBJ2-6; D is perhaps TRBD1 (6 bases). CDR3 bases: TGTGCCCTTAGGGCAGGGGTGTCAGCTGGGGCCAACGTCCTGACTTTC. This codes for CALRAGVSAGANVLTF. Together with reference TRBV30 and TRBJ2-6, the CDR3 gives the full variable domain: SQTIHQWPATLVQPVGSPLSLECTVEGTSNPNLYWYRQAAGRGLQLLFYSVGIGQISSEVPQNLSASRPQDRQFILSSKKLLLSDSGFYLCALRAGVSAGANVLTFGAGSRLTVL.